Below, 19 T cell receptor beta chains from the same sample are listed, as sequenced in a study of high-grade serous ovarian cancer treatment subgroups. TCRdb's copy holds only in-frame clones and misses some; the assay was immunoSEQ multiplex PCR. The sample lists under 30,000 clones; around four fifths were seen once. Tumor samples were obtained before definitive surgery or chemotherapy. Sequencing was carried out using tumor tissue. These receptors were taken from a human donor with high-grade serous ovarian cancer.

This sequence joins TRBV5-1 and TRBJ1-6; 8 bases fit TRBD1. The CDR3 is 15 residues long. From germline, CDR1 is SGHRS and CDR2 YFSETQ. V was pared by 0 bases and J by 9 bases, with 5 bases of the junction left unmatched. For the CDR3, the DNA is TGCGCCAGCAGCTTGGGAGACAGGGGTTTTTCACCCCTCCACTTT. This gives the protein CASSLGDRGFSPLHF. The full variable domain, rest sourced from reference TRBV5-1 and TRBJ1-6, is KAGVTQTPRYLIKTRGQQVTLSCSPISGHRSVSWYQQTPGQGLQFLFEYFSETQRNKGNFPGRFSGRQFSNSRSEMNVSTLELGDSALYLCASSLGDRGFSPLHFGNGTRLTVT.

The V call is TRBV4-1, the J call TRBJ2-7; no definite D call. This CDR3 has 16 amino acids. Germline V gene sequence: CDR1 MGHRA, CDR2 YSYEKL. The ends were cut back, 2 bases at V and 3 bases at J, with 17 bases in the middle. CDR3 residues: CASSQSSPVSFYEQYF. As DNA, the CDR3 is TGCGCCAGCAGCCAATCAAGCCCCGTCTCATTCTACGAGCAGTACTTC.

The rearrangement uses TRBV13 and TRBJ2-6; no firm D call. CDR1 and CDR2 from the germline V gene are PRHDT and FYEKMQ (reference sequence). The CDR3 is 12 amino acids. The V and J ends lost 3 bases and 11 bases respectively, with 8 bases between them. CDR3 in amino acids: CASSLLGHVLTF. In DNA form, the CDR3 reads TGTGCCAGCAGCTTGCTTGGACACGTCCTGACTTTC.

This clone has just a few counts. V and J are TRBV6-5 and TRBJ1-2; 7 bases agree with TRBD1. From germline, CDR1 is MNHEY and CDR2 SVGAGI. The CDR3 totals 13 residues. Unmatched junction bases numbered 6, after V lost 5 bases and J lost 6 bases. The CDR3 loop reads CASSPDRVHGYTF. The CDR3 DNA sequence: TGTGCCAGCAGTCCCGACAGGGTTCATGGCTACACCTTC.

The chain uses TRBV4-2 and TRBJ1-1; 7 bases match TRBD1. Trimming removed 7 bases from V and 4 bases from J; junction bases left unmatched: 12. The CDR3 has 15 amino acids. The germline gives CDR1 LGHNA, CDR2 YNFKEQ. The CDR3 nucleotides read TGTGCCAGCAAAAGGACAGGAGCCTTGGGCACTGAAGCTTTCTTT. Its translation: CASKRTGALGTEAFF.

This rearrangement joins TRBV28 to TRBJ2-7, with a tentative D call TRBD2 (5 bases). CDR1 is MDHEN, CDR2 SYDVKM, per germline. The CDR3 is made up of 15 amino acids. The V and J ends lost 3 bases and 2 bases respectively, with 14 bases between them. CDR3 loop: CASSFSLRGTYEQYF. CDR3 nucleotide sequence: TGTGCCAGCAGTTTTTCCCTGAGAGGGACCTACGAGCAGTACTTC.

The genes are TRBV28 and TRBJ2-7; a possible D gene is TRBD2 (6 bases). V was cut by 3 bases and J by 5 bases, with 11 bases left in between. This CDR3 has 13 residues. Per the germline V gene, CDR1 is MDHEN and CDR2 is SYDVKM. The DNA of the CDR3 is TGTGCCAGCAGTTTGGGACTTTGGAACGAGCAGTACTTC. Translating it yields CASSLGLWNEQYF.

J is TRBJ1-1 and V is TRBV25-1; no definite D call. The ends were cut back, 6 bases at V and 0 bases at J, with 8 bases in the middle. Germline loops: CDR1 MGHDK, CDR2 SYGVNS. The CDR3 has 13 residues. The CDR3 DNA sequence: TGTGCCAGCAGCGGTCTCCTGAACACTGAAGCTTTCTTT. Translating gives CASSGLLNTEAFF.

The chain employs TRBV5-1 and TRBJ2-6, with 8 bases matching TRBD1. Trimming took 0 bases from V and 4 from J; bases not matched to a gene: 21. Per germline, CDR1 SGHRS and CDR2 YFSETQ. CDR3 length: 22 amino acids. The CDR3, as DNA: TGCGCCAGCAGCTTGGGGGCAGGGGGCTACCCGCCTCCAAGTGTGGGGGCCAACGTCCTGACTTTC. It specifies CASSLGAGGYPPPSVGANVLTF. The full variable domain, its missing parts supplied by reference TRBV5-1 and TRBJ2-6, is KAGVTQTPRYLIKTRGQQVTLSCSPISGHRSVSWYQQTPGQGLQFLFEYFSETQRNKGNFPGRFSGRQFSNSRSEMNVSTLELGDSALYLCASSLGAGGYPPPSVGANVLTFGAGSRLTVL.

The V gene is TRBV6-5, the J gene TRBJ2-1; TRBD1 might be the D (5 bases). The CDR3 is 15 residues long. V was trimmed by 0 bases and J by 7 bases, leaving 13 bases between them. Germline values: CDR1 MNHEY, CDR2 SVGAGI. For the CDR3, the DNA is TGTGCCAGCAGTTACTCTTGGCGTAGGGGAAATGAGCAGTTCTTC. Its protein product is CASSYSWRRGNEQFF.

The chain joins TRBV30 to TRBJ1-1, with D perhaps TRBD1 (5 bases). The CDR3 loop spans 13 amino acids. From germline, CDR1 is GTSNPN and CDR2 SVGIG (reference sequence). The ends were cut back, 3 bases at V and 3 bases at J, with 11 bases in the middle. The CDR3 here is CAWRVGAYTEAFF. CDR3 nucleotides: TGTGCCTGGAGAGTAGGGGCGTACACTGAAGCTTTCTTT. The entire variable domain, with the rest obtained from reference TRBV30 and TRBJ1-1, is as follows: SQTIHQWPATLVQPVGSPLSLECTVEGTSNPNLYWYRQAAGRGLQLLFYSVGIGQISSEVPQNLSASRPQDRQFILSSKKLLLSDSGFYLCAWRVGAYTEAFFGQGTRLTVV.

This clone is a singleton in its sample. This sequence joins TRBV4-1 and TRBJ2-7, with 8 bases identical to TRBD2. Trimming at V came to 1 base and at J to 3 bases, leaving 8 bases not matched to a gene. The length of the CDR3 is 16 residues. Germline values: CDR1 MGHRA, CDR2 YSYEKL. CDR3 bases: TGCGCCAGCAGCCAAGCTCCCGGGACTAGTTACTACGAGCAGTACTTC. Its protein product is CASSQAPGTSYYEQYF.

The CDR3 DNA follows: TGCGCCAGCAGCTTGGACTCTAGCTTCGGCGAGCAGTACTTC. This gives the protein CASSLDSSFGEQYF. The V gene is TRBV5-1, the J gene TRBJ2-7, with D possibly being TRBD2 (5 bases). Trimming removed 0 bases at V and 6 bases at J, with 13 bases between. Germline lookup yields CDR1 SGHRS and CDR2 YFSETQ. The CDR3 sequence is 14 residues long.

This clone was counted once. V is TRBV18 and J is TRBJ1-4; D perhaps matches TRBD1 (5 bases). This CDR3 region has 13 residues. V lost 2 bases to trimming and J lost 8 bases, with 9 bases between them. Germline CDR1 and CDR2: KGHSH and LQKENI. The CDR3 spells CASSPAGQEKLFF. The CDR3 bases are TGTGCCAGCTCACCAGCAGGGCAGGAAAAACTGTTTTTT. Based on the CDR3 plus reference TRBV18 and TRBJ1-4, the full variable domain is NAGVMQNPRHLVRRRGQEARLRCSPMKGHSHVYWYRQLPEEGLKFMVYLQKENIIDESGMPKERFSAEFPKEGPSILRIQQVVRGDSAAYFCASSPAGQEKLFFGSGTQLSVL.

The chain has TRBV5-1 and TRBJ2-5; 11 nucleotides agree with TRBD2. CDR1 SGHRS and CDR2 YFSETQ come from the germline V gene. The CDR3 has 16 amino acids. V shed 4 bases and J 0 bases; nucleotides not matched to a gene: 5. The CDR3 DNA reads TGCGCCAGCAGCCAAGGGACTAGCGGAGACCAAGAGACCCAGTACTTC. It codes for CASSQGTSGDQETQYF.

The chain links TRBV7-8 to TRBJ2-7; D could derive from TRBD1 or TRBD2 (5 bases each). Trimming removed 2 bases at V and 3 bases at J, with 14 bases between. The CDR3 length is 15 residues. In germline, CDR1 is SGHVS, CDR2 FQNEAQ. The CDR3 region is CASSLKTDDYYEQYF. The CDR3 DNA is TGTGCCAGCAGCTTAAAGACAGATGACTACTACGAGCAGTACTTC.

This clone came up a few times. This sequence joins TRBV5-1 and TRBJ1-2; possible D gene TRBD1, 5 bases. Per the germline V gene, CDR1 is SGHRS and CDR2 is YFSETQ. The CDR3 extends over 14 amino acids. The ends were cut back, 3 bases at V and 3 bases at J, with 12 bases in the middle. CDR3 nucleotides: TGCGCCAGCAGCTCCCGGGACGGTGACTATGGCTACACCTTC. It is translated as CASSSRDGDYGYTF.

The chain links TRBV12-5 to TRBJ1-4; a weak D match, TRBD1 (5 bases). The germline CDR1 and CDR2 sequences are LGHNT and FRNRAP. CDR3 length equals 15 residues. The ends were cut back, 6 bases at V and 8 bases at J, with 19 bases in the middle. As DNA, the CDR3 is TGTGCTAGTGGGCCCCAGGGAATTGGTGAGGAAAAACTGTTTTTT. Protein sequence: CASGPQGIGEEKLFF.

The CDR3: CASGTSGSNEQFF. CDR3 coding DNA: TGTGCCAGCGGGACTAGCGGGAGCAATGAGCAGTTCTTC. The V and J genes are TRBV6-5 and TRBJ2-1, with TRBD2 matching 14 bases. The germline CDR1 and CDR2 sequences are MNHEY and SVGAGI. The trim removed 8 bases at V and 6 bases at J, leaving 0 bases unmatched. This CDR3 is built from 13 residues.